The source of this T cell receptor beta chain is a study of blood T cell repertoires in COVID-19. Background on the study: From T cells, B-cell-depleted T cells, or PBMCs came the material, which was cDNA or gDNA.

Original processing notes: Estimation of nucleated cell counts relied on the amplification of reference gene primers. The protocol was immunoSEQ multiplex PCR, while the TCRdb copy is restricted to in-frame clones and leaves out a portion. V, J and clone size derive from that table, while D and trimming were established from the DNA sequence. The table includes about 90,000 clones, around 72% detected once. The germline CDR1 and CDR2 sequences are SGHKS and YYEKEE (reference sequence). The CDR3 spans 16 residues. With V trimmed by 4 bases and J by 0 bases, 8 bases remained unmatched. The chain joins TRBV5-5 to TRBJ1-2; TRBD1 aligns across 8 bases. This receptor was taken from a woman of 80 years or more with acute or convalescent COVID-19. Sequencing was carried out using peripheral blood. This CDR3 reads CASSLQGGPTNYGYTF. CDR3 nucleotide sequence: TGTGCCAGCAGCCTACAGGGGGGCCCCACTAACTATGGCTACACCTTC.